This entry lists 16 T cell receptor beta chains sequenced from one sample in a study of T cells after yellow fever vaccination. TCRdb re-called the 5' RACE reads through MiXCR, storing one row per CDR3 protein. In the table there are a few hundred thousand distinct CDR3 sequences, roughly a sixth of which are singletons. Sequencing was performed on PBMCs, taken before the yellow fever booster vaccination. The receptors come from a man between 18 and 29 years old who received the YFV17D yellow fever vaccine.

The sample holds many counts of this clonotype. The rearrangement links TRBV12-3 or TRBV12-4 to TRBJ1-2; D might be TRBD1 (5 bases). This CDR3 is 14 amino acids long. The V gene lost 5 bases and the J gene lost 4 bases, with 14 bases spanning the gap. The CDR3 coding sequence is TGTGCCAGCAGTCGAACAGGAGAGGGCTATGGCTACACCTTC. Translated: CASSRTGEGYGYTF.

This clonotype was counted only a few times. V is TRBV20-1 and J is TRBJ1-4; TRBD1 agrees at 9 bases. V trimming: 6 bases; J trimming: 8 bases; junction bases outside the gene matches: 7. This CDR3 has 13 residues. Germline V CDR1 and CDR2: DFQATT, SNEGSKA (reference sequence). The CDR3 nucleotides read TGCAGTGCCCAGGGGGACAGGGACGAAAAACTGTTTTTT. It yields the protein CSAQGDRDEKLFF.

The J gene is TRBJ2-1, the V gene TRBV7-9; 8 positions match TRBD2. Germline CDR1 reads SEHNR; CDR2 reads FQNEAQ (reference sequence). This CDR3 has 13 residues. V lost 7 bases to trimming and J lost 5 bases; unmatched junction nucleotides: 4. CDR3 sequence reads: CASIPGLDNEQFF. In DNA, the CDR3 is TGTGCCAGCATCCCGGGACTAGACAATGAGCAGTTCTTC.

This clonotype was counted a few times. The CDR3 is CASAPGQLHPNEQFF. The CDR3 DNA sequence: TGTGCCAGCGCCCCCGGACAGCTACATCCCAATGAGCAGTTCTTC. This chain links TRBV9 with TRBJ2-1, with D perhaps matching TRBD1 (6 bases). The CDR3 runs 15 residues. Germline V CDR1 and CDR2: SGDLS, YYNGEE. The ends were cut back, 7 bases at V and 6 bases at J, with 20 bases in the middle.

This chain uses TRBV7-9 with TRBJ2-1, with D unresolved. The germline gives CDR1 SEHNR, CDR2 FQNEAQ (reference sequence). The CDR3 runs 11 residues. Trimming shortened V by 8 bases and J by 10 bases, and 12 bases separated the two germline ends. The CDR3 is CASARVDEQFF. CDR3 bases: TGTGCCAGCGCTCGGGTCGACGAGCAGTTCTTC.

The chain combines TRBV10-3 with TRBJ2-7; 11 nucleotides agree with TRBD1. Germline assignment: CDR1 ENHRY and CDR2 SYGVKD. CDR3 length equals 14 residues. V was clipped by 6 bases and J by 7 bases; unmatched bases: 8. In nucleotides, the CDR3 is TGTGCCATCAGATCTGCCGGGACAGGGGGAGAGCAGTACGTC. Its protein is CAIRSAGTGGEQYV.

V usage is TRBV6-2 or TRBV6-3 and J usage is TRBJ2-6, with D unclear. This CDR3 region has 14 residues. Germline V gives CDR1 MNHEY, CDR2 SVGEGT. The V and J ends lost 10 bases and 0 bases respectively, with 10 bases between them. The CDR3 loop is CATPASSGANVLTF. In nucleotides, the CDR3 is TGTGCCACCCCCGCGAGCTCTGGGGCCAACGTCCTGACTTTC.

This clonotype showed up just a few times. This chain links TRBV6-1 with TRBJ2-3; D could derive from TRBD1 or TRBD2 (5 bases each). The V end was cut by 1 base, the J end by 3 bases, with 17 bases between. Germline values: CDR1 MNHNS, CDR2 SASEGT. The CDR3 sequence is 17 residues long. CDR3 amino acids: CASSEVRGAGVTDTQYF. CDR3 bases: TGTGCCAGCAGTGAAGTTAGAGGGGCCGGCGTGACAGATACGCAGTATTTT.

This clonotype has a handful of counts. CDR3 region: CASSLGATVNTEAFF. In DNA form, the CDR3 reads TGTGCCAGCAGCTTAGGAGCGACGGTGAACACTGAAGCTTTCTTT. V and J are TRBV7-9 and TRBJ1-1; D unresolved. The CDR3 contains 15 residues. The V gene's germline CDR1 is SEHNR and CDR2 FQNEAQ (reference sequence). Trimming shortened V by 1 base and J by 0 bases, and 9 bases separated the two germline ends.

The sample holds many counts of this clonotype. An end of the junction does not agree with germline; a read error may underlie this. The rearrangement links TRBV5-1 to TRBJ2-3, with 13 bases aligning to TRBD2. Germline V gene data show CDR1 as SGHRS and CDR2 as YFSETQ. The CDR3 loop spans 16 amino acids. DNA of the CDR3: TGTGCCAGCAGCACAGGACTAGCGGGGGGCACAGATACGCAGTATTTT. It translates to CASSTGLAGGTDTQYF.

This clonotype was counted between two and nine times. The chain carries TRBV10-3 and TRBJ2-7; 10 bases are shared with TRBD1. After removal of 10 bases from V and 1 base from J, the junction contained 7 bases not matched to a gene. This CDR3 is 14 amino acids long. In germline, CDR1 is ENHRY, CDR2 SYGVKD. This CDR3 reads CASPGTGESYEQYV. The DNA for the CDR3 is TGTGCCAGTCCCGGGACAGGGGAATCCTACGAGCAGTACGTC.

This clonotype turned up a few times. The chain carries TRBV2 and TRBJ2-1, with 10 positions matching TRBD1. The CDR3 contains 13 residues. Germline values: CDR1 SNHLY, CDR2 FYNNEI. V lost 6 bases, J lost 9 bases, and 5 bases stayed unmatched. In nucleotides, the CDR3 is TGTGCCAGCAGCACGGGACAGGGGAGTGAGCAGTTCTTC. Translated: CASSTGQGSEQFF.

V gene TRBV10-3 combines with J gene TRBJ2-3; D call uncertain. The CDR3 length is 15 residues. V was trimmed by 3 bases and J by 2 bases, leaving 12 bases between them. The germline V gene has CDR1 ENHRY and CDR2 SYGVKD. The CDR3 DNA sequence: TGTGCCATCAGTGATAGGGCCCCGTACACAGATACGCAGTATTTT. Protein sequence: CAISDRAPYTDTQYF.

This clonotype was observed a few times. The chain employs TRBV7-3 and TRBJ2-3; 11 positions match TRBD2. The CDR3 sequence is 15 residues long. Germline V gene lookup returns CDR1 SGHTA and CDR2 FQGTGA. V shed 5 bases and J 6 bases; nucleotides not matched to a gene: 7. CDR3 region: CASSHSGGAFDTQYF. The CDR3 DNA sequence: TGTGCCAGCAGCCATAGCGGGGGGGCTTTTGATACGCAGTATTTT.

The table lists this clonotype with a few counts. The chain links TRBV7-3 to TRBJ2-3; possible D gene TRBD1, 6 bases. V was cut by 4 bases and J by 5 bases, with 19 bases left in between. There are 16 residues in the CDR3. The germline CDR1 and CDR2 sequences are SGHTA and FQGTGA. Written as DNA, the CDR3 is TGTGCCAGCAGCTCCGGGACACGAAGTTCACAAGATACGCAGTATTTT. Translating gives CASSSGTRSSQDTQYF. The full variable domain, in which reference TRBV7-3 and TRBJ2-3 provide the parts outside the CDR3, is GAGVSQTPSNKVTEKGKYVELRCDPISGHTALYWYRQSLGQGPEFLIYFQGTGAADDSGLPNDRFFAVRPEGSVSTLKIQRTERGDSAVYLCASSSGTRSSQDTQYFGPGTRLTVL.

The chain recombines TRBV7-2 with TRBJ1-1; D remains unclear. There are 15 residues in the CDR3. V was trimmed by 6 bases and J by 0 bases, leaving 14 bases between them. Germline loops: CDR1 SGHTA, CDR2 FQGNSA. This chain's CDR3 is CASSYWTTLNTEAFF. The DNA of the CDR3 is TGTGCCAGCAGTTACTGGACTACACTGAACACTGAAGCTTTCTTT.